This note documents a single TCR beta chain sequence. The antigen is undetermined. Deletions cut 7 bases from V and 7 bases from J, with 11 bases between. CDR1 and CDR2 from the germline V gene are ENHRY and SYGVKD. CDR3 length: 11 amino acids. Time point denoted: week 5, during vaccination. A 20-mer mutant IDH1 peptide at 300 ug was injected subcutaneously with topical imiquimod. Every donor had a new WHO grade 3 or 4 astrocytoma that was IDH1-mutant, with loss of nuclear ATRX. The data were produced by immunoSEQ multiplex PCR, yet TCRdb's version contains in-frame clones alone and is incomplete. The data show 50,000 to 60,000 clones, around 80% seen once. The data are from a study of a mutant IDH1 vaccine in newly diagnosed glioma. Study in general: Eight vaccine doses were administered to patients at weeks 1, 3, 5, 7, 11, 15, 19 and 23. Either 4-6 weeks after radiotherapy alone or alongside temozolomide, vaccination was begun.

Study-wide results and limits: Detectable vaccine-induced immune responses arose in about 92% of patients.

This receptor was taken from a man in his forties or fifties with glioma. The sequencing used PBMCs, collected from a glioma patient whose treatment included an IDH1 peptide vaccine. V and J are TRBV10-3 and TRBJ2-7; tentatively, D is TRBD1 (6 bases). The CDR3 here is CAIMGAKEQYF. CDR3 bases: TGTGCCATCATGGGGGCGAAGGAGCAGTACTTC.